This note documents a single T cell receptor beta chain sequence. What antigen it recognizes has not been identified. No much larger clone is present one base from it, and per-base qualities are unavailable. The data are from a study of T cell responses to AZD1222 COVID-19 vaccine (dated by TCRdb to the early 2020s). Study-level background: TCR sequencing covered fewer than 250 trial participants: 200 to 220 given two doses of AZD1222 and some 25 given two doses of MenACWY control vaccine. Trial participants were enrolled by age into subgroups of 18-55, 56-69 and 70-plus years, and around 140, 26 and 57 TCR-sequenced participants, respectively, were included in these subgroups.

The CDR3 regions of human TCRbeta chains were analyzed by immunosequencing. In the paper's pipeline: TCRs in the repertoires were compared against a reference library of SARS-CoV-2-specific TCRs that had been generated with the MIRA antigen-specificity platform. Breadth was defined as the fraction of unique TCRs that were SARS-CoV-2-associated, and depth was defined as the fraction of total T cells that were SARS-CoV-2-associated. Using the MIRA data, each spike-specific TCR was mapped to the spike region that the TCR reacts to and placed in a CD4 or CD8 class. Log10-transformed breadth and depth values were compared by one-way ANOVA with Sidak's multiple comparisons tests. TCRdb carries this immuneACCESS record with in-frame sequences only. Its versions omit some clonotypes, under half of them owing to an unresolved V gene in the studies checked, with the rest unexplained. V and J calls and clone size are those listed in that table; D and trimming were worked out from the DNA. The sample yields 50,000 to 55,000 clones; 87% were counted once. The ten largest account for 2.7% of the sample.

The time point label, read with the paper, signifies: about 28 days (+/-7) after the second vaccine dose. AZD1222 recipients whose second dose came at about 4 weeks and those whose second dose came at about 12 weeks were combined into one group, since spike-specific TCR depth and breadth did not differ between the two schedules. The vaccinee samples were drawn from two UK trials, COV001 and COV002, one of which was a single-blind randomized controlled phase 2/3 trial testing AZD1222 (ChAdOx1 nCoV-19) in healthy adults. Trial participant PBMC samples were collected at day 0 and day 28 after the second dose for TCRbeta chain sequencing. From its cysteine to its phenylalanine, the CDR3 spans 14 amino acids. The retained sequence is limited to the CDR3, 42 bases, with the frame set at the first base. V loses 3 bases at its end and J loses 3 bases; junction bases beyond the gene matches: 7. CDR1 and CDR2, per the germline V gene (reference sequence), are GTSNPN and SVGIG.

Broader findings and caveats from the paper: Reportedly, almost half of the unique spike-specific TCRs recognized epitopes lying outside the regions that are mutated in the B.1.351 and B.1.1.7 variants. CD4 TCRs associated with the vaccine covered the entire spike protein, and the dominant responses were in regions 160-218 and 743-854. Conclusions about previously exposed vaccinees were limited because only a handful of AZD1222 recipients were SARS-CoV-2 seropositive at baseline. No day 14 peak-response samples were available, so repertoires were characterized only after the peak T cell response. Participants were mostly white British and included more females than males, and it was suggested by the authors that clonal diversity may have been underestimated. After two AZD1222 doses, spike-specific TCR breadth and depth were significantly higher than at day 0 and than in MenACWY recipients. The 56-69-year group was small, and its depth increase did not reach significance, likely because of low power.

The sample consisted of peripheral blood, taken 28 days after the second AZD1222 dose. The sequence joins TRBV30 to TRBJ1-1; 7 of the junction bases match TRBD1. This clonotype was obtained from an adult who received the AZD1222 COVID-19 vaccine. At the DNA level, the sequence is TGTGCCTGGAGGCCAGGGGGAGTGGACACTGAAGCTTTCTTT. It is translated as CAWRPGGVDTEAFF.